Below, 5 T cell receptor beta chains from the same sample are listed, as sequenced in a study of control samples from healthy donors and cancer patients. Sequencing was performed with immunoSEQ multiplex PCR; in TCRdb, only in-frame clones are kept and a portion is missing. The table has some 130,000 clones, 92% seen once. The sequencing input was blood. These receptors all come from a man aged 25-40 years in good health.

The J gene is TRBJ1-1, the V gene TRBV5-1; the D is unclear. V lost 5 bases, J lost 0 bases, and 11 bases lay in between. The CDR3 is 14 residues long. CDR1 and CDR2 from the germline V gene are SGHRS and YFSETQ. The CDR3 nucleotides read TGCGCCAGCAGAGGACGGACGGTGAACACTGAAGCTTTCTTT. Its translation: CASRGRTVNTEAFF.

The V and J genes are TRBV9 and TRBJ2-1; TRBD2 aligns across 10 bases. The CDR3 contains 16 residues. Per the germline V gene, CDR1 is SGDLS and CDR2 is YYNGEE. V was clipped by 2 bases and J by 6 bases; unmatched bases: 8. The CDR3: CASSVNLAGVSNEQFF. Written as DNA, the CDR3 is TGTGCCAGCAGCGTGAACCTAGCGGGAGTCTCCAATGAGCAGTTCTTC.

Concerning this clone: The junction departs from germline at one end; a sequencing error may be responsible. The chain links TRBV9 to TRBJ2-3, with D tentatively TRBD2 (7 bases). CDR1 SGDLS and CDR2 YYNGEE come from the germline V gene. The CDR3 has 15 amino acids. The CDR3 nucleotides are TGTGCCAGCAGCGCATACGGAGGGGGGGCAGATGCGCAGTATTTT. It specifies CASSAYGGGADAQYF.

The gene calls are TRBV2 and TRBJ2-7; unclear D gene. CDR3 size: 12 residues. Per the germline V gene, CDR1 is SNHLY and CDR2 is FYNNEI. Trimming pared 7 bases from V and 4 bases from J, leaving 11 bases between. The DNA of the CDR3 is TGTGCCAGCAATAAAGGCGTATACGAGCAGTACTTC. It yields the protein CASNKGVYEQYF.

This clone was found once. In nucleotides, the CDR3 is TGTGCCAGTAGTGAAGGGTGGACTGAAGCTTTCTTT. Its protein is CASSEGWTEAFF. This chain joins TRBV19 and TRBJ1-1; the D is unclear. This CDR3 has 12 residues. V was shortened by 5 bases and J by 5 bases, with 9 bases between the two germline ends. Germline CDR1 is LNHDA and CDR2 is SQIVND (reference sequence).